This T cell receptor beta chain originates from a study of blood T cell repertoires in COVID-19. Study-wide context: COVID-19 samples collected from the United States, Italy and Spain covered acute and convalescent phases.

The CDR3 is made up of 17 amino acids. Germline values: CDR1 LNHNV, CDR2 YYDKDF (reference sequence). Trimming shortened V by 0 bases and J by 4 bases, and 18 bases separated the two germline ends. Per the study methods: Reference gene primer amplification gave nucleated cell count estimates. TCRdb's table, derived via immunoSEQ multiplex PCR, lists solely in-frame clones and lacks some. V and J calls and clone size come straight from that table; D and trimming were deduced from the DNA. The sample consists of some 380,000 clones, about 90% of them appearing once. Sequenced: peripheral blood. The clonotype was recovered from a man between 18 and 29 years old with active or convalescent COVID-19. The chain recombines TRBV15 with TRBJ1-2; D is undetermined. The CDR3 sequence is CATSRDRPQSLAYGYTF. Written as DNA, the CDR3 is TGTGCCACCAGCAGAGATCGCCCACAATCCCTAGCCTATGGCTACACCTTC.